The clone carrying this TCR beta chain was seen only a few times. Its specificity is not known. CDR3 length: 11 amino acids. The V gene lost 5 bases and the J gene lost 8 bases, with 7 bases spanning the gap. This sample is part of a study of CD8 T cells in ankylosing spondylitis. TCRdb reprocessed the 5' RACE reads via MiXCR and lists one record per CDR3 protein. The sample holds some 90,000 distinct CDR3 sequences, around 25% seen once. Notes on the study in general: There was reportedly significant enrichment of clones that were disease-linked in matched ankylosing spondylitis synovial fluid.

The sample comprised blood, either unsorted or a sorted T cell fraction (not recorded which). The receptor's source is a male donor with ankylosing spondylitis or in good health (not recorded which). This rearrangement joins TRBV12-3 or TRBV12-4 to TRBJ2-1; D gene unclear. CDR3 sequence (DNA): TGTGCCAGCAGTACGACTTATGAGCAGTTCTTC. Translating gives CASSTTYEQFF.